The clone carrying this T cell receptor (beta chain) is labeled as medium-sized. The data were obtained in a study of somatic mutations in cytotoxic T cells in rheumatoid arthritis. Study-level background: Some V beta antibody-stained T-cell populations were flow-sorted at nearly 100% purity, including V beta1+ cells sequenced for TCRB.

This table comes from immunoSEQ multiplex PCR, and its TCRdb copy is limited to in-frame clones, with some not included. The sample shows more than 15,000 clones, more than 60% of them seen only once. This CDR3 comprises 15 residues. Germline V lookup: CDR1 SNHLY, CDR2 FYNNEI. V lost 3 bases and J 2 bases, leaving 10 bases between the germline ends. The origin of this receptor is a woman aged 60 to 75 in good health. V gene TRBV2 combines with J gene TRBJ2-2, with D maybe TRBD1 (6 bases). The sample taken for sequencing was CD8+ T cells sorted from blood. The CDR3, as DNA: TGTGCCAGCAGTGACCGGGACACAAACACCGGGGAGCTGTTTTTT. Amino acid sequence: CASSDRDTNTGELFF.